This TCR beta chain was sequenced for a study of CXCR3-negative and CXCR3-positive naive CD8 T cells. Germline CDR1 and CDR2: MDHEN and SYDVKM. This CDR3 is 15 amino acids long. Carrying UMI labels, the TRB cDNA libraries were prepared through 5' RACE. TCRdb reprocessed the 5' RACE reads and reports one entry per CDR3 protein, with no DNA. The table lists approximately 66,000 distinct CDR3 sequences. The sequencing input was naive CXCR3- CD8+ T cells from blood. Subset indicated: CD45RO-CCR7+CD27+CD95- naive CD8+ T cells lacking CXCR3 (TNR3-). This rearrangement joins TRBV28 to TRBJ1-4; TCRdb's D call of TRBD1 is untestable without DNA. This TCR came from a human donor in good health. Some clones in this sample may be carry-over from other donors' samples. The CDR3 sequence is CASSFRQGLNAKLFF. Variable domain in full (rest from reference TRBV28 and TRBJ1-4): DVKVTQSSRYLVKRTGEKVFLECVQDMDHENMFWYRQDPGLGLRLIYFSYDVKMKEKGDIPEGYSVSREKKERFSLILESASTNQTSMYLCASSFRQGLNAKLFFGSGTQLSVL.